The 2 T cell receptor beta chains below all came from one sample that was sequenced in a study of blood T cell repertoires in COVID-19. Produced via immunoSEQ multiplex PCR; TCRdb's table is partial and in-frame only. Of about 360,000 clones detected, less than 90% appear once; the ten largest clones hold 7.1%. Sample: peripheral blood. These receptors all stem from an older woman with COVID-19, enrolled during active disease.

The chain has TRBV6-5 and TRBJ1-5; 7 nucleotides agree with TRBD1. CDR3 length equals 14 residues. The J segment lost 7 bases and the V segment lost 0 bases, leaving 3 bases of the junction unmatched. Germline CDR1 and CDR2: MNHEY and SVGAGI. The CDR3 sequence is CASSYSTGSQPQHF. CDR3 in DNA: TGTGCCAGCAGTTACTCGACAGGGTCCCAGCCCCAGCATTTT.

This chain uses TRBV5-1 with TRBJ1-4, with a tentative D call TRBD1 (5 bases). The CDR3 covers 17 residues. The V end was cut by 1 base, the J end by 0 bases, with 13 bases between. Germline V CDR1 and CDR2: SGHRS, YFSETQ. CDR3 residues: CASSLSHGGATNEKLFF. In nucleotides, the CDR3 is TGCGCCAGCAGCTTGAGTCATGGGGGGGCAACTAATGAAAAACTGTTTTTT.